This entry is about one TCR beta chain. Its cognate antigen is unknown. This sample was included in a study of T cell responses to AZD1222 COVID-19 vaccine. Findings and limits, study-wide: The study reported that nearly half of spike-specific TCRs target unmutated variant regions. Two AZD1222 administrations were followed by greater Spike-specific TCR breadth and depth. AZD1222 recipients seropositive at baseline numbered only 5 or 6.

The germline V gene encodes CDR1 LNHDA and CDR2 SQIVND (reference sequence). The V end lost 3 bases, the J end lost 0 bases, and 12 bases lay between the germline ends. The CDR3 sequence is 16 residues long. Only in-frame clones appear in the TCRdb table, and some are missing; sequencing was by immunoSEQ multiplex PCR. Here the sample spans some 100,000 clones, roughly 87% being singletons. The input for sequencing was peripheral blood, taken on day 0 of AZD1222 vaccination. This sequence originates from an adult in good health. The chain recombines TRBV19 with TRBJ1-3, with D possibly matching TRBD1 (5 bases). The CDR3 bases are TGTGCCAGTAGTATCGGGACGGGATTCTCTGGAAACACCATATATTTT. As protein: CASSIGTGFSGNTIYF.